This TCR beta chain was captured in a study of T cells in Graves' hyperthyroidism and ophthalmopathy. Study-level findings and limits: Researchers report that a 13 V-J model separated ophthalmopathy from stable hyperthyroidism.

RNA transcripts served as the template for amplifying TCR beta CDR3 regions. With the HTBI primer set, the TCR CDR3 went through a first round of RT-PCR. TCRdb processed the multiplex PCR reads anew with MiXCR; each CDR3 protein has one entry. Of around 250,000 distinct CDR3 sequences detected, about 24% appear once; the ten largest clones hold roughly 32%. Patients were excluded for uncontrolled infection, other autoimmune disease, pregnancy or lactation. Orbital computed tomography, thyroid ultrasound, serum thyroxine and TRAb, and clinical symptoms together informed the diagnoses. This CDR3 has 15 residues. The germline V gene has CDR1 DFQATT and CDR2 SNEGSKA (reference sequence). Of note for this clonotype: The antigen remains unidentified.

The rearrangement joins TRBV20-1 to TRBJ1-5; the D gene is possibly TRBD1 (6 bases). Sequenced: blood. The sequence was collected from a woman aged 40 to 50 with Graves' ophthalmopathy. CDR3 sequence reads: CSTTGGGYSNQPQHF. The DNA for the CDR3 is TGCAGCACTACGGGTGGGGGCTATAGCAATCAGCCCCAGCATTTT.